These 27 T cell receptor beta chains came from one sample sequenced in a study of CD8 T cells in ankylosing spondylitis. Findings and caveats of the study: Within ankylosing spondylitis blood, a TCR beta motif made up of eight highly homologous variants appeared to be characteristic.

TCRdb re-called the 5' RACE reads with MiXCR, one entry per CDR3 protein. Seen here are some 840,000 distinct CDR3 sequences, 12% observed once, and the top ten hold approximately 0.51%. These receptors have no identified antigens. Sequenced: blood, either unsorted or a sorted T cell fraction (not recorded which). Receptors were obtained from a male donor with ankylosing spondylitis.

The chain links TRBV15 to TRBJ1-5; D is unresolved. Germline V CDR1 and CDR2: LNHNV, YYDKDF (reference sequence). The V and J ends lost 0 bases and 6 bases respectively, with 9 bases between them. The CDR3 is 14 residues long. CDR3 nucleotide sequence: TGTGCCACCAGCAGAGATCGGAGCGGTCAGCCCCAGCATTTT. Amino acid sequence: CATSRDRSGQPQHF.

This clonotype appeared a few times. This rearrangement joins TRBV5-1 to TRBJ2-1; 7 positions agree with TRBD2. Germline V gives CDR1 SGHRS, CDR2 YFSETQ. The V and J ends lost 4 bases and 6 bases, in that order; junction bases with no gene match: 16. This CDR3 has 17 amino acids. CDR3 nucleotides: TGCGCCAGCAGCGGGATTCAAGGAGGGAGGGCGTTCAATGAGCAGTTCTTC. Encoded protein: CASSGIQGGRAFNEQFF.

The CDR3, as DNA: TGCAGTGCTAATTCAGGGGTGGCCAAAAACATTCAGTACTTC. It specifies CSANSGVAKNIQYF. The gene calls are TRBV20-1 and TRBJ2-4, with D possibly matching TRBD1 (6 bases). Germline V gene data show CDR1 as DFQATT and CDR2 as SNEGSKA (reference sequence). Trimming took off 4 bases at V and 1 base at J, with 11 bases between the two ends. The CDR3 totals 14 residues.

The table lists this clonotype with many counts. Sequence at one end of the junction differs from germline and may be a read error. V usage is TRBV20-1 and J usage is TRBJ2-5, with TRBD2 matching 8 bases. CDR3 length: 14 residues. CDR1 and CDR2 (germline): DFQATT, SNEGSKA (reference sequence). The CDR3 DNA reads TGCAGTGCAAGAGCGGGAGCGGCCCAAGAGACCCAGTACTTC. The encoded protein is CSARAGAAQETQYF.

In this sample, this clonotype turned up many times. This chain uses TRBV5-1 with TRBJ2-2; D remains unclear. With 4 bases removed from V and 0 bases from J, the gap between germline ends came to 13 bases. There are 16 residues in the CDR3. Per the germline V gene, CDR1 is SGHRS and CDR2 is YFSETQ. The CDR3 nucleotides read TGCGCCAGCAGCCGAGAACCGCCAGCGAACACCGGGGAGCTGTTTTTT. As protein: CASSREPPANTGELFF.

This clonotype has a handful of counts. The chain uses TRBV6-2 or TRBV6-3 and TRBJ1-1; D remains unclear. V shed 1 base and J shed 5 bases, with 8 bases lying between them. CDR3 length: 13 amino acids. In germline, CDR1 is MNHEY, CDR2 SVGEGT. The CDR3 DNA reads TGTGCCAGCAGTTACTTGACATGGACTGAAGCTTTCTTT. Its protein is CASSYLTWTEAFF.

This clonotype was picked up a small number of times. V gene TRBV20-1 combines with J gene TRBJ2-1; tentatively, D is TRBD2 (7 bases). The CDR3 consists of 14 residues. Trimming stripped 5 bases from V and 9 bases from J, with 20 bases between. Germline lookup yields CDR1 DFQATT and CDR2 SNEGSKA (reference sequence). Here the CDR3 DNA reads TGCAGTGCTTGGGGGGGCCTTAGCGAGGGTGAGCAGTTCTTC. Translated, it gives CSAWGGLSEGEQFF.

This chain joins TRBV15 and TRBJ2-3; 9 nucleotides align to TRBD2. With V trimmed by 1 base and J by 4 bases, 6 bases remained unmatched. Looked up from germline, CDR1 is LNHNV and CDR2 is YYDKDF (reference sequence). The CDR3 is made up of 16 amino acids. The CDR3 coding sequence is TGTGCCACCAGCAGAGGTAGCGGGAGTTTGTCAGATACGCAGTATTTT. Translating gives CATSRGSGSLSDTQYF.

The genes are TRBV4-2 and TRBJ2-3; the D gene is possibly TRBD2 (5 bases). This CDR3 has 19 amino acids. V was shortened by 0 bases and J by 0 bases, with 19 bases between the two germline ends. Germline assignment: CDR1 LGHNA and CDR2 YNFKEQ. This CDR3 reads CASSQDSLLTKTSTDTQYF. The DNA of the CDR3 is TGTGCCAGCAGCCAAGATTCACTCCTGACTAAGACTAGCACAGATACGCAGTATTTT.

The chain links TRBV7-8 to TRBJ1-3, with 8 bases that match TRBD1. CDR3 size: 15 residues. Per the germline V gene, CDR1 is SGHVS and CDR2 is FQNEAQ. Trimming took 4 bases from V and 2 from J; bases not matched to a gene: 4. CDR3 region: CASSSDRGPGNTIYF. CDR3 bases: TGTGCCAGCAGCTCAGACAGGGGACCTGGAAACACCATATATTTT. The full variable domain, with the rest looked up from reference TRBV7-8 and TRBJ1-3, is GAGVSQSPRYKVAKRGQDVALRCDPISGHVSLFWYQQALGQGPEFLTYFQNEAQLDKSGLPSDRFFAERPEGSVSTLKIQRTQQEDSAVYLCASSSDRGPGNTIYFGEGSWLTVV.

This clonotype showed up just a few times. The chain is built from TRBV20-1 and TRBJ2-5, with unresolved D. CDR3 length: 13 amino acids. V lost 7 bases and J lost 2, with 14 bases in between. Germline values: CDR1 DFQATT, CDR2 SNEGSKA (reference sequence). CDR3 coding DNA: TGCAGTGTTGGACGGCTATCTCAAGAGACCCAGTACTTC. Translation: CSVGRLSQETQYF.

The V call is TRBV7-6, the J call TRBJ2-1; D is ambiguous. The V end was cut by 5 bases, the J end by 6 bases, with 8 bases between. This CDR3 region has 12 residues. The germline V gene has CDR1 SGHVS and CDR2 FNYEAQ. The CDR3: CASSPYFNEQFF. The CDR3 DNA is TGTGCCAGCAGCCCCTATTTCAATGAGCAGTTCTTC.

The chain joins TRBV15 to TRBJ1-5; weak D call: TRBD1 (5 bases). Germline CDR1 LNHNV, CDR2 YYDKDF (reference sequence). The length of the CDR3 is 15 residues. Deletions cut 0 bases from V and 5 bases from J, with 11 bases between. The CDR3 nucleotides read TGTGCCACCAGCAGAGACGGCAGGGTGTATCAGCCCCAGCATTTT. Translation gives CATSRDGRVYQPQHF. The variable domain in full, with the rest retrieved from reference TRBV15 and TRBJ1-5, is DAMVIQNPRYQVTQFGKPVTLSCSQTLNHNVMYWYQQKSSQAPKLLFHYYDKDFNNEADTPDNFQSRRPNTSFCFLDIRSPGLGDTAMYLCATSRDGRVYQPQHFGDGTRLSIL.

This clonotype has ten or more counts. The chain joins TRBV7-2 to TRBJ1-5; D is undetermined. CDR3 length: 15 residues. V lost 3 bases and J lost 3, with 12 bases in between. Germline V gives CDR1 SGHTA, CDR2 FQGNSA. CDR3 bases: TGTGCCAGCAGCTTGACCACAGCGATCAATCAGCCCCAGCATTTT. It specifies CASSLTTAINQPQHF.

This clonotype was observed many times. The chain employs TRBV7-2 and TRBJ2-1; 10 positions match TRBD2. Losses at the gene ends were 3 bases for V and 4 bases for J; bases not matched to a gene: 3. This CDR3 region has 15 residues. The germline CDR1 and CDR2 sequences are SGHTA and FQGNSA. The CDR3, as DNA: TGTGCCAGCAGCTTTGGACTAGCGGTTTACAATGAGCAGTTCTTC. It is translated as CASSFGLAVYNEQFF.

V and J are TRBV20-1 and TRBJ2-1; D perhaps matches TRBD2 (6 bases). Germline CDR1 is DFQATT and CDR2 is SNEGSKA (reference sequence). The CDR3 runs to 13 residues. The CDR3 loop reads CSPRGTPYNEQFF. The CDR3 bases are TGCAGCCCCCGGGGGACTCCCTACAATGAGCAGTTCTTC.

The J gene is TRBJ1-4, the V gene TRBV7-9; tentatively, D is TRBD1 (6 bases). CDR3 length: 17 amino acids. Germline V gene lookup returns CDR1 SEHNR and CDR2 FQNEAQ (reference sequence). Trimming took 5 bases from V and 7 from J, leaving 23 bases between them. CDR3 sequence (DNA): TGTGCCAGCAGCCCGCATATGGGGGGGGCGAGGGCTGAAAAACTGTTTTTT. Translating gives CASSPHMGGARAEKLFF. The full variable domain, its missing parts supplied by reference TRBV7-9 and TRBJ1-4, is DTGVSQNPRHKITKRGQNVTFRCDPISEHNRLYWYRQTLGQGPEFLTYFQNEAQLEKSRLLSDRFSAERPKGSFSTLEIQRTEQGDSAMYLCASSPHMGGARAEKLFFGSGTQLSVL.

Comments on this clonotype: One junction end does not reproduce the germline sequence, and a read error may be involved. CDR3 region: CASSPRRWDDQYF. The CDR3 DNA follows: TGTGCCAGCAGCCCGCGAAGATGGGACGATCAGTACTTC. The chain uses TRBV7-2 and TRBJ2-7; D may match TRBD1 or TRBD2 (5 bases each). CDR3 size: 13 residues. Germline V gene sequence: CDR1 SGHTA, CDR2 FQGNSA. Complete variable domain (other parts from reference TRBV7-2 and TRBJ2-7): GAGVSQSPSNKVTEKGKDVELRCDPISGHTALYWYRQSLGQGLEFLIYFQGNSAPDKSGLPSDRFSAERTGGSVSTLTIQRTQQEDSAVYLCASSPRRWDDQYFGPGTRLTVT.

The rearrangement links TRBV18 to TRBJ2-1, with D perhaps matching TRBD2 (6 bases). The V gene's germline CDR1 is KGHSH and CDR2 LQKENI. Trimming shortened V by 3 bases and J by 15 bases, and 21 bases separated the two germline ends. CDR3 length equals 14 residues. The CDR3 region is CASSPIGGTIFRFF. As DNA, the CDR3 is TGTGCCAGCTCACCGATCGGCGGGACGATATTTCGGTTCTTC.

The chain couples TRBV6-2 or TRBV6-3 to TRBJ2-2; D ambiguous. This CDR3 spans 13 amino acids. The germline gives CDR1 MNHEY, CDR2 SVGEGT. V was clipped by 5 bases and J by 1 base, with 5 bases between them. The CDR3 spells CASSKLNTGELFF. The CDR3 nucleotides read TGTGCCAGCAGTAAACTGAACACCGGGGAGCTGTTTTTT.

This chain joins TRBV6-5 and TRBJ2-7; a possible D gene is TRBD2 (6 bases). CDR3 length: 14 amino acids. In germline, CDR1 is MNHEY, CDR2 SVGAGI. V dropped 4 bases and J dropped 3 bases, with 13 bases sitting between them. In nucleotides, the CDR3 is TGTGCCAGCAGTTTAGGAGGGGATTTCTACGAGCAGTACTTC. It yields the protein CASSLGGDFYEQYF.

CDR3 coding DNA: TGCAGTGCGTTTCTAGCGGGGGGCACAGATACGCAGTATTTT. Protein sequence: CSAFLAGGTDTQYF. The chain carries TRBV20-1 and TRBJ2-3; 10 bases align to TRBD2. Germline values: CDR1 DFQATT, CDR2 SNEGSKA (reference sequence). This CDR3 contains 14 residues. Trimming at V came to 6 bases and at J to 1 base, leaving 4 bases not matched to a gene.

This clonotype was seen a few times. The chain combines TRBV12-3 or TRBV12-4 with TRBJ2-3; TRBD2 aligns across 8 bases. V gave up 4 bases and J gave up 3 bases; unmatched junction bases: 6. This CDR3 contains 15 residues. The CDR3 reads CASSYRTSGTDTQYF. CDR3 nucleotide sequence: TGTGCCAGCAGTTACAGAACTAGCGGAACAGATACGCAGTATTTT.

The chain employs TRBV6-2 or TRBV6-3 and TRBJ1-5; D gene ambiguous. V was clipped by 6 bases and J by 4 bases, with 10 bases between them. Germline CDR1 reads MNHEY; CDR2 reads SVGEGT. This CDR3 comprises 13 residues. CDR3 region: CASREGGNQPQHF. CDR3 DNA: TGTGCCAGCAGAGAGGGCGGGAATCAGCCCCAGCATTTT.

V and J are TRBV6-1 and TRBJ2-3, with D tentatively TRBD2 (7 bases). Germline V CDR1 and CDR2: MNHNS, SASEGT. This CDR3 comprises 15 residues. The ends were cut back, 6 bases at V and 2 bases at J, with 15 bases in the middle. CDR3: CASRTPGGPTDTQYF. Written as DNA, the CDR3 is TGTGCCAGCAGAACCCCGGGGGGCCCCACAGATACGCAGTATTTT.

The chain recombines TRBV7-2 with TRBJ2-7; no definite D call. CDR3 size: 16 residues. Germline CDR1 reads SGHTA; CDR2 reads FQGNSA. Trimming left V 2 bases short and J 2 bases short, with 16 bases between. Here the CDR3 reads CASSLLPAGFTYEQYF. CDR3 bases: TGTGCCAGCAGCTTATTGCCGGCCGGTTTTACCTACGAGCAGTACTTC.

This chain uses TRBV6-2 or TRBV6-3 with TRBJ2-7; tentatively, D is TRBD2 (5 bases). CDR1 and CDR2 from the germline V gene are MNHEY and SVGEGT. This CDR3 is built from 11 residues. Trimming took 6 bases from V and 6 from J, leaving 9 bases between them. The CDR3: CASSNGIEQYF. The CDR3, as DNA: TGTGCCAGCAGCAACGGGATCGAGCAGTACTTC.